The rows below give T cell receptor beta chains drawn from one sample of a study of a mutant IDH1 vaccine in newly diagnosed glioma. TCRdb's copy holds only in-frame clones and misses some; the assay was immunoSEQ multiplex PCR. The table has around 50,000 clones, 86% seen once. The source material was PBMCs, sampled from a glioma patient treated with radiotherapy, temozolomide or both. The receptors shown here come from a man aged 40-49 years with glioma. Each CDR3 is given with its conserved first and last residue. The order of the fields is J gene, D gene, V gene, clone size, CDR3 length, CDR3 protein, CDR3 DNA. D genes are given only for firm matches. Not all rows give a size; the values are once, few, many and, for expanded clones, a class.

>TRBJ2-7|TRBD2|TRBV27|NA|16
CASSSPSGLAVYEQYF
TGTGCCAGCAGTTCCCCTTCGGGACTAGCGGTCTACGAGCAGTACTTC
>TRBJ2-7|NA|TRBV4-2|NA|14
CASSPRGRSYEQYF
TGTGCCAGCAGCCCCCGAGGGAGAAGCTACGAGCAGTACTTC
>TRBJ2-3|NA|TRBV25-1|NA|14
CASSEYRDTDTQYF
TGTGCCAGCAGTGAATACAGGGACACAGATACGCAGTATTTT
>TRBJ2-1|TRBD2|TRBV9|NA|15
CASSKGLADYNEQFF
TGTGCCAGCAGCAAGGGACTAGCGGATTACAATGAGCAGTTCTTC
>TRBJ1-1|NA|TRBV9|NA|12
CASSSSGGEAFF
TGTGCCAGCAGCTCTAGCGGGGGTGAAGCTTTCTTT
>TRBJ2-3|NA|TRBV10-3|NA|12
CAISEYEDTQYF
TGTGCCATCAGTGAGTACGAGGATACGCAGTATTTT
>TRBJ2-3|NA|TRBV18|NA|16
CASSPLRTRGTDTQYF
TGTGCCAGCTCACCCTTAAGAACCCGGGGCACAGATACGCAGTATTTT
>TRBJ2-1|TRBD2|TRBV19|NA|15
CASSIVPWGRDEQFF
TGTGCCAGTAGTATAGTCCCATGGGGGAGGGATGAGCAGTTCTTC
>TRBJ2-3|TRBD2|TRBV7-2|NA|15
CASSRTSGSTDTQYF
TGTGCCAGCAGCCGGACTAGCGGGAGTACAGATACGCAGTATTTT
>TRBJ2-1|TRBD1|TRBV18|NA|14
CASSPAAGGNEQFF
TGTGCCAGCTCACCCGCTGCAGGGGGCAATGAGCAGTTCTTC
>TRBJ2-1|TRBD2|TRBV19|NA|17
CASSMTRYGGSKNEQFF
TGTGCCAGTAGTATGACCCGCTATGGCGGGAGCAAGAATGAGCAGTTCTTC
>TRBJ1-3|NA|TRBV29-1|few|13
CSVGSPAGNTIYF
TGCAGCGTTGGAAGTCCCGCTGGAAACACCATATATTTT
>TRBJ1-1|NA|TRBV19|NA|14
CASSIRPGINEAFF
TGTGCCAGTAGTATCCGCCCCGGGATAAATGAAGCTTTCTTT
>TRBJ2-7|NA|TRBV9|NA|14
CASSPLPAVYEQYF
TGTGCCAGCAGCCCACTTCCCGCCGTCTACGAGCAGTACTTC
>TRBJ2-7|NA|TRBV10-3|once|14
CAISEPQKTYEQYF
TGTGCCATCAGTGAGCCACAGAAAACCTACGAGCAGTACTTC
>TRBJ1-1|NA|TRBV7-2|NA|13
CASSLWEGTEAFF
TGTGCCAGCAGCTTATGGGAGGGCACTGAAGCTTTCTTT
>TRBJ1-4|NA|TRBV7-2|NA|16
CASSLSPGLLNEKLFF
TGTGCCAGCAGCCTCTCTCCGGGACTGTTGAATGAAAAACTGTTTTTT
>TRBJ2-5|TRBD2|TRBV5-6|NA|13
CASSPGREETQYF
TGTGCCAGCAGCCCGGGGAGGGAAGAGACCCAGTACTTC
>TRBJ2-1|TRBD2|TRBV5-1|NA|16
CASSTGGAATYNEQFF
TGCGCCAGCAGCACGGGGGGGGCCGCCACCTACAATGAGCAGTTCTTC
>TRBJ2-7|NA|TRBV2|NA|14
CAGAGTGGSYEQYF
TGTGCCGGCGCCGGGACCGGCGGATCCTACGAGCAGTACTTC
>TRBJ2-4|TRBD2|TRBV19|once|16
CASSKASGSPKNIQYF
TGTGCCAGTAGTAAGGCTAGCGGGAGTCCCAAAAACATTCAGTACTTC
>TRBJ2-7|NA|TRBV25-1|NA|13
CASSDYPTTMQYF
TGTGCCAGCAGTGATTACCCCACTACGATGCAGTACTTC
>TRBJ2-5|TRBD2|TRBV7-3|NA|17
CASSTGLAGSPQETQYF
TGTGCCAGCAGCACTGGACTAGCGGGAAGTCCCCAAGAGACCCAGTACTTC
>TRBJ1-2|TRBD1|TRBV9|NA|15
CASSVTVDRDYGYTF
TGTGCCAGCAGCGTTACAGTCGACAGGGACTATGGCTACACCTTC
>TRBJ1-3|NA|TRBV7-2|NA|11
CASSSGDTIYF
TGTGCCAGCAGCTCCGGAGACACCATATATTTT
>TRBJ2-7|NA|TRBV6-1|once|13
CASSEYVGYEQYF
TGTGCCAGCAGTGAATACGTGGGCTACGAGCAGTACTTC
>TRBJ2-7|NA|TRBV13|NA|14
CASSPRTAPYEQYF
TGTGCCAGCAGCCCCCGGACAGCCCCCTACGAGCAGTACTTC
>TRBJ2-3|NA|TRBV6-5|NA|15
CASSYYGRGTDTQYF
TGTGCCAGCAGTTACTACGGGCGGGGCACAGATACGCAGTATTTT
>TRBJ2-7|NA|TRBV9|NA|15
CASSVVVGGLYEQYF
TGTGCCAGCAGCGTAGTAGTTGGGGGACTCTACGAGCAGTACTTC